A selection of T cell receptor beta chains follows, all from one sample in a study of cytomegalovirus exposure and HLA in healthy donors. Generated by immunoSEQ multiplex PCR, the TCRdb table keeps only in-frame clones and is missing some. The table shows around 49,000 clones, with around 80% occurring only once. The sample consisted of PBMCs. The origin of the receptors is a man aged 25-45 years in good health and CMV-seropositive. The conserved cysteine and the conserved F or W are not part of the CDR3 here. Clone size, where shown, is once, few, many, or a class for clones that have expanded.

clone size: -; J gene: TRBJ2-1; V gene: TRBV7-3; CDR3 protein: ASSFPAGTSGGASYNEQF
clone size: few; J gene: TRBJ1-2; V gene: TRBV29-1; CDR3 protein: SVREGGYGYT
clone size: -; J gene: TRBJ2-7; V gene: TRBV5-1; CDR3 protein: ASSLSARGDPYEQY
clone size: -; J gene: TRBJ1-3; V gene: TRBV18; CDR3 protein: ASSPNNLAPGQGFT
clone size: few; J gene: TRBJ1-2; V gene: TRBV6-1; CDR3 protein: ASSVGLGVGVWGYT
clone size: -; J gene: TRBJ2-7; V gene: TRBV28; CDR3 protein: ATSGLGQY
clone size: -; J gene: TRBJ2-1; V gene: TRBV27; CDR3 protein: ASTYSAYNEQF
clone size: -; J gene: TRBJ2-1; V gene: TRBV7-9; CDR3 protein: ASSLGGTGANEQF
clone size: -; J gene: TRBJ2-7; V gene: TRBV14; CDR3 protein: ASSHPRVSYEQY
clone size: -; J gene: TRBJ1-2; V gene: TRBV5-4; CDR3 protein: ASSLQEQRRYGYT
clone size: -; J gene: TRBJ1-2; V gene: TRBV18; CDR3 protein: ASFSGQGLSYT
clone size: few; J gene: TRBJ1-1; V gene: TRBV14; CDR3 protein: ASSLVGGTEAF
clone size: -; J gene: TRBJ2-1; V gene: TRBV29-1; CDR3 protein: SEIQGALNEQF
clone size: -; J gene: TRBJ1-1; V gene: TRBV5-4; CDR3 protein: ASSLPDQGNTEAF
clone size: few; J gene: TRBJ2-7; V gene: TRBV7-9; CDR3 protein: ASSLEGGGGQTYEQY
clone size: -; J gene: TRBJ1-2; V gene: TRBV5-4; CDR3 protein: ASSLAEGALGYT
clone size: -; J gene: TRBJ1-5; V gene: TRBV18; CDR3 protein: ASSNDRGPHQPQH
clone size: -; J gene: TRBJ1-2; V gene: TRBV6-1; CDR3 protein: ASSEWKGAGAEGYT
clone size: few; J gene: TRBJ1-4; V gene: TRBV6-1; CDR3 protein: ASSDPGRHNEKLF
clone size: once; J gene: TRBJ1-1; V gene: TRBV7-2; CDR3 protein: ASSFYTEAF
clone size: -; J gene: TRBJ1-2; V gene: TRBV5-4; CDR3 protein: ASSSLLGQGALGYT
clone size: -; J gene: TRBJ1-4; V gene: TRBV13; CDR3 protein: ASSRQPPDEKLF
clone size: -; J gene: TRBJ1-1; V gene: TRBV5-6; CDR3 protein: ASSLPQGMDTEAF
clone size: few; J gene: TRBJ2-3; V gene: TRBV6-4; CDR3 protein: ASSSGGATDTQY
clone size: -; J gene: TRBJ2-7; V gene: TRBV27; CDR3 protein: ASSLRRAGRTYEQY
clone size: -; J gene: TRBJ2-1; V gene: TRBV19; CDR3 protein: ASSISGGSYNEQF
clone size: -; J gene: TRBJ2-3; V gene: TRBV10-2; CDR3 protein: ASLRGTDTQY